This TCR beta chain was captured by sequencing in a study of shared clonotypes between healthy human individuals. This was a deep-level run. This table comes from immunoSEQ multiplex PCR, and its TCRdb copy is limited to in-frame clones, with some not included. The table has more than 2,000,000 clones, approximately 90% seen once. The CDR3 is 15 residues long. The germline V and J ends were trimmed by 6 bases and 0 bases, with 15 bases remaining between them. Germline values: CDR1 MNHEY, CDR2 SMNVEV (reference sequence). Study outcomes and limitations: Sequencing of the sorted subsets was shown by rarefaction to be incomplete despite large depth.

Worth noting for this clone: As yet, its antigen is unknown.

The chain joins TRBV27 to TRBJ2-7, with D perhaps TRBD1 (6 bases). Sequencing used naive CD4+ T cells sorted from blood. The subset was: CD45RA+ positively selected. This clonotype was sampled from a man aged 18 to 35 in good health. The CDR3 sequence is CASRSDRMSSYEQYF. CDR3 sequence (DNA): TGTGCCAGCAGAAGCGACAGGATGAGCTCCTACGAGCAGTACTTC.